These 22 T cell receptor beta chains share one sample of origin, sequenced in a study of post-analysis software for immune sequencing data. Overall study results and limits: Controls showed lower frequencies than patients for 4 or 5 TRBV segments, and TRBV5-6, TRBV5-1 and TRBV20-1 were among these.

Their antigens remain unidentified. Libraries were made from TCR beta cDNA, and they carried unique molecular identifiers. TCRdb analysed the PCR reads with MiXCR anew, one entry per CDR3 protein. Of about 430,000 distinct CDR3 sequences listed, less than 40% are singletons. The specimen was blood. Every receptor here comes from a girl aged 2-10 years with multiple sclerosis.

V and J are TRBV5-1 and TRBJ2-1; D is undetermined. The CDR3 has 14 residues. V was shortened by 5 bases and J by 0 bases, with 9 bases between the two germline ends. Germline CDR1 and CDR2: SGHRS and YFSETQ. The CDR3 region is CASSAQSSYNEQFF. DNA for the CDR3: TGCGCCAGCAGTGCCCAAAGCTCCTACAATGAGCAGTTCTTC.

The V gene is TRBV6-2 or TRBV6-3, the J gene TRBJ2-1; TRBD2 is a possible D gene (6 bases). The J call is doubtful: the DNA matches TRBJ2-7 better. The CDR3 contains 16 residues. The germline V gene encodes CDR1 MNHEY and CDR2 SVGEGT. Written as DNA, the CDR3 is TGTGCCAGCAGTTACAGTTCCCGGGAGTGGGGCAATGAGCAGTACTTC. Amino acid sequence: CASSYSSREWGNEQYF.

The chain links TRBV20-1 to TRBJ2-3; 8 bases align to TRBD2. The length of the CDR3 is 14 residues. Germline V CDR1 and CDR2: DFQATT, SNEGSKA (reference sequence). The trim removed 3 bases at V and 2 bases at J, leaving 4 bases unmatched. This CDR3 reads CSASLAGYTDTQYF. Here the CDR3 DNA reads TGCAGTGCTAGTTTAGCGGGATACACAGATACGCAGTATTTT.

This clonotype was picked up a small number of times. This sequence joins TRBV7-2 and TRBJ2-1; TRBD1 is a possible D gene (6 bases). The V gene lost 4 bases and the J gene lost 0 bases, with 10 bases spanning the gap. This CDR3 is 15 amino acids long. The germline CDR1 and CDR2 sequences are SGHTA and FQGNSA. CDR3 in DNA: TGTGCCAGCAGCTCCGGGACATACTCCTACAATGAGCAGTTCTTC. Residues: CASSSGTYSYNEQFF. The full variable domain, completed using reference TRBV7-2 and TRBJ2-1, is GAGVSQSPSNKVTEKGKDVELRCDPISGHTALYWYRQSLGQGLEFLIYFQGNSAPDKSGLPSDRFSAERTGGSVSTLTIQRTQQEDSAVYLCASSSGTYSYNEQFFGPGTRLTVL.

This chain uses TRBV18 with TRBJ1-2; unclear D gene. CDR1 and CDR2 from the germline V gene are KGHSH and LQKENI. V shed 3 bases and J shed 7 bases, with 18 bases lying between them. The CDR3 runs to 15 residues. CDR3 DNA: TGTGCCAGCTCACCCCAACGGGGAGGGCGCGCTGGCTACACCTTC. Translated: CASSPQRGGRAGYTF.

The V gene is TRBV7-2, the J gene TRBJ1-2; D uncertain. V was cut by 1 base and J by 8 bases, with 14 bases left in between. The CDR3 has 14 residues. Germline CDR1 SGHTA, CDR2 FQGNSA. In DNA, the CDR3 is TGTGCCAGCAGCTTAGGCGGCGGTAATAGGGGCTACACCTTC. Translating gives CASSLGGGNRGYTF.

This sequence joins TRBV6-4 and TRBJ2-1; weak D call: TRBD2 (6 bases). The DNA end lines up better with TRBJ2-7; the J call may be wrong. Germline V gene sequence: CDR1 MRHNA, CDR2 SNTAGT. This CDR3 spans 16 amino acids. The CDR3 nucleotides read TGTGCCAGCAGTGACCGGGGCGGAGGGCCCTACAATGAGCAGTACTTC. This translates into CASSDRGGGPYNEQYF.

The rearrangement links TRBV5-5 to TRBJ1-1; the D is unclear. The length of the CDR3 is 15 residues. V lost 0 bases and J lost 7, with 16 bases in between. Germline V gene sequence: CDR1 SGHKS, CDR2 YYEKEE (reference sequence). CDR3 nucleotides: TGTGCCAGCAGCTTGGCCCAGGAACTCCTCCTTGAAGCTTTCTTT. Amino acid sequence: CASSLAQELLLEAFF.

The chain joins TRBV10-3 to TRBJ2-3; 8 positions agree with TRBD2. Germline V lookup: CDR1 ENHRY, CDR2 SYGVKD. Trimming removed 7 bases from V and 3 bases from J; junction bases left unmatched: 9. There are 15 residues in the CDR3. The CDR3 loop is CAIKGGSGATDTQYF. DNA of the CDR3: TGTGCCATCAAAGGTGGTAGCGGGGCTACAGATACGCAGTATTTT.

The rearrangement links TRBV5-1 to TRBJ1-5; D gene unclear. CDR1 and CDR2 from the germline V gene are SGHRS and YFSETQ. V shed 0 bases and J shed 2 bases, with 15 bases lying between them. The CDR3 has 17 residues. For the CDR3, the DNA is TGCGCCAGCAGCTTGGAAATCGCCGGGGAAGGCAATCAGCCCCAGCATTTT. Translating it yields CASSLEIAGEGNQPQHF.

This sequence joins TRBV28 and TRBJ2-1; the D is unclear. CDR3 length equals 14 residues. V lost 2 bases to trimming and J lost 3 bases, with 8 bases between them. CDR1 and CDR2 from the germline V gene are MDHEN and SYDVKM. The CDR3 reads CASSLLDVYNEQFF. The CDR3 bases are TGTGCCAGCAGTTTACTGGATGTCTACAATGAGCAGTTCTTC.

This chain links TRBV10-3 with TRBJ2-3; a possible D gene is TRBD1 (6 bases). Trimming stripped 3 bases from V and 4 bases from J, with 29 bases between. The V gene's germline CDR1 is ENHRY and CDR2 SYGVKD. The CDR3 consists of 20 residues. The CDR3 region has the DNA TGTGCCATCAGTGATTACTCCAAAGGCCCCAGGGGCCCTAACGCAGATACGCAGTATTTT. Its protein is CAISDYSKGPRGPNADTQYF.

The rearrangement joins TRBV4-1 to TRBJ2-7, with D perhaps assigned TRBD1 or TRBD2 (5 bases each). The V gene's germline CDR1 is MGHRA and CDR2 YSYEKL. V was clipped by 1 base and J by 2 bases, with 9 bases between them. This CDR3 is 14 amino acids long. The CDR3 here is CASSQGDGPYEQYF. CDR3 nucleotides: TGCGCCAGCAGCCAAGGGGACGGACCCTACGAGCAGTACTTC.

This clonotype occurred a few times. The chain employs TRBV29-1 and TRBJ2-5; TRBD1 matches at 7 bases. Germline lookup yields CDR1 SQVTM and CDR2 ANQGSEA. The CDR3 is made up of 17 amino acids. The V and J ends lost 8 bases and 0 bases, in that order; junction bases with no gene match: 18. This CDR3 reads CSMEVLTGQKYQETQYF. DNA of the CDR3: TGCAGCATGGAAGTCCTTACGGGACAGAAGTACCAAGAGACCCAGTACTTC.

The table lists this clonotype with a count of one. The rearrangement joins TRBV6-5 to TRBJ1-1; TRBD1 might be the D (6 bases). Per the germline V gene, CDR1 is MNHEY and CDR2 is SVGAGI. The V end lost 0 bases, the J end lost 7 bases, and 15 bases lay between the germline ends. The CDR3 totals 15 residues. The CDR3, as DNA: TGTGCCAGCAGTTACTCGAGGGGACTACAGGGTGAAGCTTTCTTT. Translating it yields CASSYSRGLQGEAFF.

The chain recombines TRBV7-9 with TRBJ2-7; the D is unclear. V was shortened by 5 bases and J by 6 bases, with 11 bases between the two germline ends. The CDR3 has 12 amino acids. Per germline, CDR1 SEHNR and CDR2 FQNEAQ (reference sequence). The CDR3 loop reads CASSHRSAEQYF. CDR3 DNA: TGTGCCAGCAGCCATAGGAGCGCCGAGCAGTACTTC. Full variable domain (missing parts from reference TRBV7-9 and TRBJ2-7): DTGVSQNPRHKITKRGQNVTFRCDPISEHNRLYWYRQTLGQGPEFLTYFQNEAQLEKSRLLSDRFSAERPKGSFSTLEIQRTEQGDSAMYLCASSHRSAEQYFGPGTRLTVT.

The chain uses TRBV2 and TRBJ2-7, with 7 bases fitting TRBD1. The trim removed 8 bases at V and 5 bases at J, leaving 9 bases unmatched. Germline assignment: CDR1 SNHLY and CDR2 FYNNEI. This CDR3 comprises 13 residues. The CDR3 nucleotides are TGTGCCAGCGCAGGTGACAGGGAAAACGAGCAGTACTTC. Its translation: CASAGDRENEQYF.

The chain has TRBV7-3 and TRBJ2-6; D not resolved. The V and J ends lost 5 bases and 4 bases respectively, with 6 bases between them. The CDR3 runs 13 residues. Germline assignment: CDR1 SGHTA and CDR2 FQGTGA. CDR3 amino acids: CASSPQGANVLTF. Here the CDR3 DNA reads TGTGCCAGCAGCCCCCAGGGGGCCAACGTCCTGACTTTC.

The rearrangement uses TRBV29-1 and TRBJ2-1; the match to TRBD2 covers 9 bases. Germline V CDR1 and CDR2: SQVTM, ANQGSEA. The CDR3 contains 13 residues. V gave up 7 bases and J gave up 4 bases; unmatched junction bases: 5. The DNA for the CDR3 is TGCAGCGCCCGGACTAGCGCTTACAATGAGCAGTTCTTC. Protein product: CSARTSAYNEQFF.

Here the CDR3 DNA reads TGTGCCAGCTCAAAGGGACACAGTGCTGGCGAGCAGTACTTC. Translated, it gives CASSKGHSAGEQYF. The chain recombines TRBV18 with TRBJ2-5; TRBD1 is a possible D gene (6 bases). The J call is in doubt because the DNA end fits TRBJ2-7 better. Germline loops: CDR1 KGHSH, CDR2 LQKENI. The CDR3 extends over 14 amino acids.

The J gene is TRBJ1-2, the V gene TRBV9, with no clear D. V was clipped by 0 bases and J by 4 bases, with 10 bases between them. Germline V gene sequence: CDR1 SGDLS, CDR2 YYNGEE. The CDR3 is 14 amino acids. CDR3 in amino acids: CASSVGGKLYGYTF. CDR3 bases: TGTGCCAGCAGCGTAGGAGGGAAACTCTATGGCTACACCTTC.

The V call is TRBV10-3, the J call TRBJ2-1, with D tentatively TRBD1 (5 bases). CDR1 is ENHRY and CDR2 is SYGVKD in the germline V gene. This CDR3 spans 19 amino acids. The V gene lost 3 bases and the J gene lost 7 bases, with 28 bases spanning the gap. The DNA of the CDR3 is TGTGCCATCAGTGACCGACGGACATACAGAGGTTTAAGGCGGAATGAGCAGTTCTTC. Protein product: CAISDRRTYRGLRRNEQFF.